The next 2 T cell receptor beta chains were all read from a single sample in a study of blood T cell repertoires in COVID-19. Data came from immunoSEQ multiplex PCR; TCRdb stores just in-frame clones and leaves some out. The repertoire has around 100,000 clones, approximately 81% of them found once; the top ten carry more than 10%. The material sequenced was peripheral blood. The source is a human donor in a cohort sampled during active COVID-19.

The chain recombines TRBV6-6 with TRBJ1-1; D not resolved. Germline values: CDR1 MNHNY, CDR2 SVGAGI (reference sequence). Deletions cut 3 bases from V and 1 base from J, with 9 bases between. This CDR3 contains 14 residues. CDR3 DNA sequence: TGTGCCAGCAGTTATGCGGAATCGAACACTGAAGCTTTCTTT. This sequence encodes CASSYAESNTEAFF.

J is TRBJ1-6 and V is TRBV27; tentative D call: TRBD1 (6 bases). Germline assignment: CDR1 MNHEY and CDR2 SMNVEV (reference sequence). The CDR3 consists of 14 residues. V lost 5 bases and J lost 7, with 12 bases in between. In DNA form, the CDR3 reads TGTGCCAGCAGTCTGCGTGGGGGCAATTCACCCCTCCACTTT. Amino acids: CASSLRGGNSPLHF.